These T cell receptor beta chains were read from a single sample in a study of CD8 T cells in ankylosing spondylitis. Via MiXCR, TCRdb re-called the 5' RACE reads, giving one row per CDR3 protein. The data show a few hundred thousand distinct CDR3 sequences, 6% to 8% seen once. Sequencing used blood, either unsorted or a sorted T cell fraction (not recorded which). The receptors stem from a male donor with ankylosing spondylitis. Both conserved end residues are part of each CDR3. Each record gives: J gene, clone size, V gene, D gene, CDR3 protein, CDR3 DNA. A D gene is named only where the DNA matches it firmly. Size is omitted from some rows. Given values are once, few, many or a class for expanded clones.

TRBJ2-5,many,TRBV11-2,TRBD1,CASSLRTGKRETQYF,TGTGCCAGCAGCCTTCGGACAGGCAAACGGGAGACCCAGTACTTC
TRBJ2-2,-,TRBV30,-,CAWSPLGAGELFF,TGTGCCTGGAGTCCCCTGGGGGCTGGGGAGCTGTTTTTT
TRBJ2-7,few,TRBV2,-,CASSERPYEQYF,TGTGCCAGCAGTGAAAGGCCATACGAGCAGTACTTC
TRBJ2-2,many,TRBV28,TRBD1,CATGGGTANTGELFF,TGTGCCACCGGTGGTGGGACAGCGAACACCGGGGAGCTGTTTTTT
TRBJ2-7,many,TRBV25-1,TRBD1,CASSAGQGVSYEQYF,TGTGCCAGCAGTGCTGGACAGGGGGTCTCCTACGAGCAGTACTTC
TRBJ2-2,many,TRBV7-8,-,CASSWGARAGELFF,TGTGCCAGCAGCTGGGGGGCGAGGGCCGGGGAGCTGTTTTTT
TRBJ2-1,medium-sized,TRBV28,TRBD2,CASSLYRGEIDNEQFF,TGTGCCAGCAGCCTCTATCGGGGGGAAATCGACAATGAGCAGTTCTTC
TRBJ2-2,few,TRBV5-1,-,CASSAGPTLPTGELFF,TGCGCCAGCAGCGCGGGCCCGACTCTTCCCACCGGGGAGCTGTTTTTT
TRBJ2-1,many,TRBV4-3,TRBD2,CASSQGLAAHNEQFF,TGCGCCAGCAGCCAAGGCCTAGCGGCCCACAATGAGCAGTTCTTC
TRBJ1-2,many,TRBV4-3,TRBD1,CASSQFSGQGADGYTF,TGCGCCAGCAGCCAATTCTCCGGACAGGGGGCAGATGGCTACACCTTC
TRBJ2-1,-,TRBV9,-,CASSVDLGSSYNEQFF,TGTGCCAGCAGCGTAGATTTGGGGTCCTCCTACAATGAGCAGTTCTTC
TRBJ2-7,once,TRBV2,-,CASILRGKEQYF,TGTGCCAGCATCCTCAGAGGGAAAGAGCAGTACTTC
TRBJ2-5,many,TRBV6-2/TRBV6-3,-,CASSYSQETQYF,TGTGCCAGCAGTTACTCGCAAGAGACCCAGTACTTC
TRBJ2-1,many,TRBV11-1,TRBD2,CASSGPIGGRAIHNEQFF,TGTGCCAGCAGCGGCCCCATTGGGGGGAGGGCCATCCACAATGAGCAGTTCTTC
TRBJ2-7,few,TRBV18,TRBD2,CASSRAGLAGGRDEQYF,TGTGCCAGCTCACGAGCCGGGCTAGCGGGAGGTCGGGACGAGCAGTACTTC
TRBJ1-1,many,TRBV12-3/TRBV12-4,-,CASSAGWTEAFF,TGTGCCAGCAGCGCAGGTTGGACTGAAGCTTTCTTT
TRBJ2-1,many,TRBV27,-,CASSPKPPGNEQFF,TGTGCCAGCAGTCCCAAGCCCCCGGGGAATGAGCAGTTCTTC
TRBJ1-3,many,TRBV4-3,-,CASSQLRTAGNTIYF,TGCGCCAGCAGCCAGCTCCGGACAGCTGGAAACACCATATATTTT
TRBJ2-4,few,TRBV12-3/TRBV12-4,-,CASSPGTKGNIQYF,TGTGCCAGCAGCCCCGGGACGAAGGGAAACATTCAGTACTTC
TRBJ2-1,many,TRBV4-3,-,CASSRTRANEQFF,TGCGCCAGCAGCCGAACTAGGGCAAATGAGCAGTTCTTC
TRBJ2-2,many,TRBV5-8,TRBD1,CASSATGGNTGELFF,TGTGCCAGCAGCGCAACAGGGGGCAACACCGGGGAGCTGTTTTTT
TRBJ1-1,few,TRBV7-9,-,CASSLVGVSEAFF,TGTGCCAGCAGCTTAGTCGGGGTTTCTGAAGCTTTCTTT
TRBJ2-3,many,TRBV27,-,CASSLRSGGQDTQYF,TGTGCCAGCAGTTTAAGGTCCGGGGGCCAAGATACGCAGTATTTT
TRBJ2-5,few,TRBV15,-,CAPPSGETQYF,TGTGCCCCCCCCTCGGGGGAGACCCAGTACTTC
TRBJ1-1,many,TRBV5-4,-,CASSLGRVEAFF,TGTGCCAGCAGCTTGGGCAGGGTTGAAGCTTTCTTT
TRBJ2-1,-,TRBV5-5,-,CASLDLEYNEQFF,TGTGCCAGCCTGGACCTCGAGTACAATGAGCAGTTCTTC
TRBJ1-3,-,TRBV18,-,CASSPPRRGNTIYF,TGTGCCAGCTCACCGCCTCGGAGGGGAAACACCATATATTTT
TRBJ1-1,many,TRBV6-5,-,CASSYGLDFEAFF,TGTGCCAGCAGTTACGGTCTGGACTTTGAAGCTTTCTTT
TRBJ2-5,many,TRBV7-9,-,CASSWDGETQYF,TGTGCCAGCAGTTGGGACGGTGAGACCCAGTACTTC
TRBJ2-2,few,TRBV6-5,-,CASSYGGSNTGELFF,TGTGCCAGCAGTTACGGGGGGAGTAACACCGGGGAGCTGTTTTTT
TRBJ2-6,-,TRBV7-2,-,CASSQGPLIWANVLTF,TGTGCCAGCAGCCAAGGACCCCTTATATGGGCCAACGTCCTGACTTTC
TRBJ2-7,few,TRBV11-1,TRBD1,CASSSDRGWYYEQYF,TGTGCCAGCAGCTCAGACAGGGGATGGTACTACGAGCAGTACTTC
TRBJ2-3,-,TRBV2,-,CASSGRGNLVDTQYF,TGTGCCAGCTCTGGGCGAGGGAACCTTGTAGATACGCAGTATTTT
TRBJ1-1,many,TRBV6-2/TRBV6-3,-,CASSMSVGITEAFF,TGTGCCAGCAGCATGTCGGTTGGGATAACTGAAGCTTTCTTT
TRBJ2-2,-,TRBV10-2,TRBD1,CASSEWTGTGELFF,TGCGCCAGCAGTGAGTGGACAGGGACCGGGGAGCTGTTTTTT
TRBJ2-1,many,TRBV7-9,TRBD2,CASSLGGGNEQFF,TGTGCCAGCAGCTTAGGGGGGGGAAATGAGCAGTTCTTC
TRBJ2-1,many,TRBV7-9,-,CASSLARGRSNNEQFF,TGTGCCAGCAGCTTAGCGCGAGGGCGGAGCAACAATGAGCAGTTCTTC
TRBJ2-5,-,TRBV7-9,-,CASRGEGGMVETQYF,TGTGCCAGCAGAGGCGAAGGGGGAATGGTAGAGACCCAGTACTTC
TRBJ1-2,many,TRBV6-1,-,CASSDLDYGYTF,TGTGCCAGCAGTGATCTTGACTATGGCTACACCTTC
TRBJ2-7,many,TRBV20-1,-,CSAFGGLPGGEQYF,TGCAGTGCTTTCGGGGGGCTCCCAGGGGGCGAGCAGTACTTC